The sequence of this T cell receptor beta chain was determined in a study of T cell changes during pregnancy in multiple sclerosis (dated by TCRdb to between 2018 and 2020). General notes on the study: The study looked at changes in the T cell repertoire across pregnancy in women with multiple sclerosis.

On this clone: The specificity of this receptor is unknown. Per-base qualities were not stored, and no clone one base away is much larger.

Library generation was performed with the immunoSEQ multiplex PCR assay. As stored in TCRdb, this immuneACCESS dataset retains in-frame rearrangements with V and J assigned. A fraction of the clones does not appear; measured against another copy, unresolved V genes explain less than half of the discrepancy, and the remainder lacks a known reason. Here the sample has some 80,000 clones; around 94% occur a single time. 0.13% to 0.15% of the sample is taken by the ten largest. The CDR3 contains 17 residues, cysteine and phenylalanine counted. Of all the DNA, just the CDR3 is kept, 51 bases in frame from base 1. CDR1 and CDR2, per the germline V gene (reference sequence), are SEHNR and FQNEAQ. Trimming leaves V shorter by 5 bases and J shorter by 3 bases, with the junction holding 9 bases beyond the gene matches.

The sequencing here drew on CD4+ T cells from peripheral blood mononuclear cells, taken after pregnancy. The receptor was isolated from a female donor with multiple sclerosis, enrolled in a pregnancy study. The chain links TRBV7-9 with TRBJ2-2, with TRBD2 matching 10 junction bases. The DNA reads TGTGCCAGCAGCGACCCTAGCGGGAGCCTTGACACCGGGGAGCTGTTTTTT. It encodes CASSDPSGSLDTGELFF.